Presented here are 9 T cell receptor beta chains from one specimen sequenced in a study of blood T cell repertoires in COVID-19. Profiling relied on immunoSEQ multiplex PCR, and the TCRdb table lists in-frame clones only, not all of them. The sample holds approximately 75,000 clones; around 80% are singletons and the top ten take roughly 13%. Sequencing was done on a sample of peripheral blood. The receptors stem from a man aged 50 or older with COVID-19, enrolled during active disease.

The chain couples TRBV6-5 to TRBJ2-7, with 8 nucleotides matching TRBD2. Germline V gene sequence: CDR1 MNHEY, CDR2 SVGAGI. The CDR3 has 15 amino acids. The trim removed 5 bases at V and 6 bases at J, leaving 12 bases unmatched. The CDR3 is CASSLSGTSKFEQYF. DNA of the CDR3: TGTGCCAGCAGTCTATCCGGGACTAGTAAGTTCGAGCAGTACTTC.

This chain joins TRBV7-8 and TRBJ1-5, with 8 bases identical to TRBD1. The length of the CDR3 is 16 residues. Germline lookup yields CDR1 SGHVS and CDR2 FQNEAQ. The junction had 8 bases not matched to a gene; V was cut back by 6 bases and J by 1 base. The CDR3 DNA follows: TGTGCCAGCAGACCTGGACAGGGAGGGAGCAATCAGCCCCAGCATTTT. This gives the protein CASRPGQGGSNQPQHF.

This rearrangement joins TRBV21-1 to TRBJ1-1; the table's D call of TRBD1 was not tested on the DNA. TRBV21-1 constitutes a pseudogene. The CDR3 contains 19 residues. The CDR3 sequence is CASSKKAGQGREPNTEAFF. Here the CDR3 DNA reads TGTGCCAGCAGCAAAAAGGCCGGACAGGGGCGAGAACCGAACACTGAAGCTTTCTTT.

The J gene is TRBJ2-2, the V gene TRBV7-8; 8 bases line up with TRBD2. Losses at the gene ends were 1 base for V and 0 bases for J; bases not matched to a gene: 10. Germline loops: CDR1 SGHVS, CDR2 FQNEAQ. The CDR3 is 19 residues long. The CDR3 loop is CASSLEGLAGTANTGELFF. For the CDR3, the DNA is TGTGCCAGCAGCTTAGAAGGGCTAGCGGGTACCGCGAACACCGGGGAGCTGTTTTTT.

The chain is built from TRBV10-2 and TRBJ1-5, with D possibly being TRBD1 (5 bases). Germline V gene data show CDR1 as WSHSY and CDR2 as SAAADI. The CDR3 is made up of 14 amino acids. V was clipped by 7 bases and J by 5 bases, with 15 bases between them. CDR3 loop: CASKAPDTDQPQHF. For the CDR3, the DNA is TGCGCCAGCAAGGCGCCGGACACGGATCAGCCCCAGCATTTT.

The chain carries TRBV3-1 (or the pseudogene TRBV3-2) and TRBJ2-5; 8 bases align to TRBD2. CDR1 is LGHDT and CDR2 is YNNKEL in the germline V gene (reference sequence). V trimming: 0 bases; J trimming: 1 base; junction bases outside the gene matches: 7. The CDR3 is 17 residues long. The CDR3 loop is CASSQDIQREFQETQYF. CDR3 DNA: TGTGCCAGCAGCCAAGATATCCAGCGGGAGTTCCAAGAGACCCAGTACTTC.

By proportion, this clone is large. The V gene is TRBV16, the J gene TRBJ2-2; a possible D gene is TRBD2 (5 bases). The CDR3 is 13 amino acids. From germline, CDR1 is KGHSY and CDR2 FQNENV. V lost 2 bases, J lost 5 bases, and 6 bases lay in between. The CDR3 sequence: CASSQTRTGELFF. CDR3 in DNA: TGTGCCAGCAGCCAAACTAGAACCGGGGAGCTGTTTTTT. Supplemented by reference TRBV16 and TRBJ2-2, the full variable domain reads GEEVAQTPKHLVRGEGQKAKLYCAPIKGHSYVFWYQQVLKNEFKFLISFQNENVFDETGMPKERFSAKCLPNSPCSLEIQATKLEDSAVYFCASSQTRTGELFFGEGSRLTVL.

This clone was seen once. The chain is built from TRBV7-2 and TRBJ2-3; 10 bases fit TRBD2. CDR3 length: 15 residues. Germline CDR1 reads SGHTA; CDR2 reads FQGNSA. J gave up 1 base and V 5 bases, and 3 bases lay outside the gene matches. In DNA, the CDR3 is TGTGCCAGCAGCCTACTAGCGGGGCGCACAGATACGCAGTATTTT. Its protein is CASSLLAGRTDTQYF.

This chain uses TRBV6-2 or TRBV6-3 with TRBJ2-1, with 12 bases aligning to TRBD2. With 0 bases clipped from V and 6 bases from J, the junction kept 12 bases outside the gene matches. CDR1 and CDR2 from the germline V gene are MNHEY and SVGEGT. The CDR3 is 19 residues long. CDR3 in DNA: TGTGCCAGCAGTTACTCCTCGACTAGCGGGAGACCTAAGGCCAATGAGCAGTTCTTC. Its protein product is CASSYSSTSGRPKANEQFF.